These 26 T cell receptor beta chains came from one sample sequenced in a study of shared clonotypes between healthy human individuals. Generated by immunoSEQ multiplex PCR, the TCRdb table keeps only in-frame clones and is missing some. Counted here are some 2,500,000 clones, 90% to 95% occurring once; the ten biggest clones make up approximately 0.37%. Sequencing input: naive CD4+ T cells from PBMCs. Subset noted: CD45RA+ positively selected. All receptors come from a man between 18 and 29 years old in good health. Some clones in this sample may be carry-over from other donors' samples.

The sample holds one count of this clone. The rearrangement uses TRBV5-1 and TRBJ2-2; D is perhaps TRBD1 (5 bases). Germline assignment: CDR1 SGHRS and CDR2 YFSETQ. Trimming removed 0 bases from V and 7 bases from J, with 13 bases in between. The CDR3 contains 15 residues. CDR3 nucleotide sequence: TGCGCCAGCAGCTTGGACGGACACGGAGTCGGGGAGCTGTTTTTT. Protein product: CASSLDGHGVGELFF.

The CDR3 is CASSLYRENTEAFF. In DNA form, the CDR3 reads TGTGCCAGCAGTTTGTACAGGGAGAACACTGAAGCTTTCTTT. This sequence joins TRBV28 and TRBJ1-1, with D possibly TRBD1 on 6 matching bases. This CDR3 is 14 amino acids long. Germline V gives CDR1 MDHEN, CDR2 SYDVKM. V lost 3 bases and J lost 1, with 9 bases in between.

This clone was recorded only once. The chain links TRBV4-2 to TRBJ1-5; no firm D call. Germline assignment: CDR1 LGHNA and CDR2 YNFKEQ. The V gene lost 7 bases and the J gene lost 4 bases, with 23 bases spanning the gap. CDR3 size: 17 residues. Here the CDR3 reads CASTRNHAPGSNQPQHF. DNA of the CDR3: TGTGCCAGCACCCGAAACCACGCTCCGGGATCAAATCAGCCCCAGCATTTT.

This rearrangement joins TRBV7-9 to TRBJ1-2, with 10 bases that match TRBD1. V shed 4 bases, J shed 0 bases, and the junction held 8 bases outside the gene matches. CDR3 length: 17 residues. Per the germline V gene, CDR1 is SEHNR and CDR2 is FQNEAQ (reference sequence). The CDR3 DNA follows: TGTGCCAGCAGCTCCGGGACAGGGGCTTTAGCTAACTATGGCTACACCTTC. It yields the protein CASSSGTGALANYGYTF. Full variable domain (outside the CDR3, taken from reference TRBV7-9 and TRBJ1-2): DTGVSQNPRHKITKRGQNVTFRCDPISEHNRLYWYRQTLGQGPEFLTYFQNEAQLEKSRLLSDRFSAERPKGSFSTLEIQRTEQGDSAMYLCASSSGTGALANYGYTFGSGTRLTVV.

This chain connects TRBV19 to TRBJ1-5, with D uncertain. V gave up 2 bases and J gave up 2 bases, with 7 bases separating them. This CDR3 region has 14 residues. Germline V CDR1 and CDR2: LNHDA, SQIVND (reference sequence). Here the CDR3 DNA reads TGTGCCAGTAGTATACAGTGGGGCAATCAGCCCCAGCATTTT. It specifies CASSIQWGNQPQHF.

This chain connects TRBV7-3 to TRBJ2-1, with 7 bases that match TRBD1. V dropped 5 bases and J dropped 9; count of bases not matched to a gene: 10. The V gene's germline CDR1 is SGHTA and CDR2 FQGTGA. This CDR3 is 14 amino acids long. The CDR3 loop is CASSVTGSVVEQFF. CDR3 sequence (DNA): TGTGCCAGCAGCGTGACAGGGAGCGTTGTTGAGCAGTTCTTC. The full variable domain, with the rest looked up from reference TRBV7-3 and TRBJ2-1, is GAGVSQTPSNKVTEKGKYVELRCDPISGHTALYWYRQSLGQGPEFLIYFQGTGAADDSGLPNDRFFAVRPEGSVSTLKIQRTERGDSAVYLCASSVTGSVVEQFFGPGTRLTVL.

The rearrangement joins TRBV14 to TRBJ2-6; D might be TRBD2 (6 bases). The CDR3 runs 16 residues. Germline CDR1 and CDR2: SGHDN and FVKESK. Trimming pared 3 bases from V and 0 bases from J, leaving 9 bases between. CDR3 loop: CASSQPGGSGANVLTF. DNA for the CDR3: TGTGCCAGCAGCCAGCCCGGGGGCTCTGGGGCCAACGTCCTGACTTTC.

The genes are TRBV4-1 and TRBJ1-2; 7 bases are shared with TRBD1. CDR1 and CDR2 from the germline V gene are MGHRA and YSYEKL. The CDR3 loop spans 15 amino acids. V dropped 1 base and J dropped 4; count of bases not matched to a gene: 6. The CDR3, as DNA: TGCGCCAGCAGCCAAGGGCAGGGGGTAGTCTATGGCTACACCTTC. It yields the protein CASSQGQGVVYGYTF.

In nucleotides, the CDR3 is TGTGCCAGCAGCTTAGACAATTCGAACACCGGGGAGCTGTTTTTT. Its protein product is CASSLDNSNTGELFF. The V gene is TRBV7-2, the J gene TRBJ2-2; D uncertain. Looked up from germline, CDR1 is SGHTA and CDR2 is FQGNSA. The CDR3 covers 15 residues. The germline V and J ends were trimmed by 1 base and 0 bases, with 6 bases remaining between them.

This rearrangement joins TRBV5-6 to TRBJ2-1, with TRBD2 matching over 12 bases. Germline CDR1 reads SGHDT; CDR2 reads YYEEEE. This CDR3 is 18 amino acids long. V lost 3 bases and J lost 7; bases outside the gene matches: 14. The DNA for the CDR3 is TGTGCCAGCAGCTGGGCTGGGAGGGCTAGCGGGAGGGCGAATGAGCAGTTCTTC. Translation gives CASSWAGRASGRANEQFF.

The rearrangement joins TRBV12-5 to TRBJ2-1; possibly TRBD2 for D (6 bases). Per germline, CDR1 LGHNT and CDR2 FRNRAP. Deletions cut 1 base from V and 10 bases from J, with 11 bases between. The CDR3 runs to 13 residues. The CDR3 here is CASGLAGGQEQFF. The CDR3 DNA follows: TGTGCTAGTGGTTTGGCTGGAGGGCAGGAGCAGTTCTTC.

This rearrangement joins TRBV19 to TRBJ1-5, with D possibly being TRBD1 (5 bases). Germline CDR1 and CDR2: LNHDA and SQIVND (reference sequence). Trimming removed 5 bases at V and 2 bases at J, with 10 bases between. The CDR3 contains 14 residues. Here the CDR3 reads CASSLGVGNQPQHF. In DNA form, the CDR3 reads TGTGCCAGTAGTCTAGGGGTGGGCAATCAGCCCCAGCATTTT.

The chain uses TRBV18 and TRBJ2-1; no clear D gene. Trimming took 6 bases from V and 3 from J, leaving 15 bases between them. Germline V lookup: CDR1 KGHSH, CDR2 LQKENI. The CDR3 length is 15 residues. CDR3 nucleotides: TGTGCCAGCTCCTCCGGTGGTGTGCGCTACAATGAGCAGTTCTTC. Translating it yields CASSSGGVRYNEQFF.

V usage is TRBV9 and J usage is TRBJ2-7, with 7 positions matching TRBD1. The V and J ends lost 4 bases and 2 bases, in that order; junction bases with no gene match: 9. The CDR3 runs to 15 residues. CDR1 is SGDLS, CDR2 YYNGEE, per germline. The CDR3 DNA reads TGTGCCAGCAGCCCACGGGGACAGCCCCCCTACGAGCAGTACTTC. Encoded protein: CASSPRGQPPYEQYF.

The J gene is TRBJ2-7, the V gene TRBV4-2; TRBD2 matches at 9 bases. The CDR3 is 16 amino acids. Germline values: CDR1 LGHNA, CDR2 YNFKEQ. J gave up 4 bases and V 1 base, and 8 bases lay outside the gene matches. DNA of the CDR3: TGTGCCAGCAGCCAAGCTCTGGCGGGAGGGTCGTACGAGCAGTACTTC. It translates to CASSQALAGGSYEQYF.

The chain joins TRBV9 to TRBJ2-1; TRBD1 is a possible D gene (6 bases). The CDR3 length is 16 residues. Germline V gene data show CDR1 as SGDLS and CDR2 as YYNGEE. The ends were cut back, 2 bases at V and 4 bases at J, with 16 bases in the middle. CDR3 region: CASSVPFPGVYNEQFF. The CDR3 DNA reads as TGTGCCAGCAGCGTGCCCTTCCCAGGGGTGTACAATGAGCAGTTCTTC. The whole variable domain, remainder taken from reference TRBV9 and TRBJ2-1, is DSGVTQTPKHLITATGQRVTLRCSPRSGDLSVYWYQQSLDQGLQFLIQYYNGEERAKGNILERFSAQQFPDLHSELNLSSLELGDSALYFCASSVPFPGVYNEQFFGPGTRLTVL.

V gene TRBV11-2 combines with J gene TRBJ1-1, with a weak D call TRBD1 (5 bases). From germline, CDR1 is SGHAT and CDR2 FQNNGV. The length of the CDR3 is 16 residues. V was cut by 3 bases and J by 4 bases, with 18 bases left in between. The DNA for the CDR3 is TGTGCCAGCAGCTTCTTCTTAGGGACCACAGGCACTGAAGCTTTCTTT. As protein: CASSFFLGTTGTEAFF.

The chain links TRBV7-8 to TRBJ2-7; TRBD1 is a possible D gene (5 bases). The ends were cut back, 1 base at V and 0 bases at J, with 13 bases in the middle. Germline V gives CDR1 SGHVS, CDR2 FQNEAQ. CDR3 length: 16 residues. As DNA, the CDR3 is TGTGCCAGCAGCTTAGTTGTACAGGCGAGCTCCTACGAGCAGTACTTC. It codes for CASSLVVQASSYEQYF. The full variable domain, with the rest looked up from reference TRBV7-8 and TRBJ2-7, is GAGVSQSPRYKVAKRGQDVALRCDPISGHVSLFWYQQALGQGPEFLTYFQNEAQLDKSGLPSDRFFAERPEGSVSTLKIQRTQQEDSAVYLCASSLVVQASSYEQYFGPGTRLTVT.

Worth noting for this clone: Other DNA sequences within the sample encode an identical CDR3. The chain couples TRBV15 to TRBJ1-5; D gene ambiguous. The CDR3 spans 14 residues. The germline V gene encodes CDR1 LNHNV and CDR2 YYDKDF (reference sequence). V was clipped by 1 base and J by 3 bases, with 7 bases between them. The CDR3 here is CATSRGGSNQPQHF. The CDR3 DNA is TGTGCCACCAGCAGAGGGGGATCCAATCAGCCCCAGCATTTT.

V usage is TRBV20-1 and J usage is TRBJ1-2; D remains ambiguous. V lost 3 bases and J lost 8, with 7 bases in between. The CDR3 spans 10 residues. Germline V lookup: CDR1 DFQATT, CDR2 SNEGSKA (reference sequence). The CDR3 sequence: CSASQLGYTF. The CDR3 nucleotides are TGCAGTGCTAGTCAGCTGGGCTACACCTTC.

The DNA for the CDR3 is TGTGCCAGCAGTGAGGACAGATGGTCGGAGACCCAGTACTTC. Amino acids: CASSEDRWSETQYF. V gene TRBV2 combines with J gene TRBJ2-5, with a weak D call TRBD1 (6 bases). CDR3 length: 14 amino acids. Per germline, CDR1 SNHLY and CDR2 FYNNEI. V lost 3 bases to trimming and J lost 5 bases, with 13 bases between them.

The sample holds one count of this clone. Distinct nucleotide sequences in the sample also encode this CDR3. The chain couples TRBV15 to TRBJ2-1, with 7 bases fitting TRBD2. The CDR3 contains 15 residues. Germline CDR1 LNHNV, CDR2 YYDKDF (reference sequence). V shed 1 base and J 4 bases; nucleotides not matched to a gene: 4. This CDR3 is CATSRGAGSYNEQFF. The CDR3 coding sequence is TGTGCCACCAGCAGAGGAGCGGGATCATACAATGAGCAGTTCTTC.

This chain links TRBV7-3 with TRBJ2-1; D is perhaps TRBD2 (5 bases). V gave up 3 bases and J gave up 7 bases, with 10 bases separating them. This CDR3 is 13 amino acids long. From germline, CDR1 is SGHTA and CDR2 FQGTGA. The CDR3 region has the DNA TGTGCCAGCAGCTTCGACTACTTTAATGAGCAGTTCTTC. It is translated as CASSFDYFNEQFF.

The rearrangement joins TRBV4-3 to TRBJ2-1; D unresolved. The V gene's germline CDR1 is LGHNA and CDR2 YSLEER. Deletions cut 4 bases from V and 15 bases from J, with 16 bases between. The CDR3 is 12 residues long. The CDR3 reads CASSLPGVPLFF. CDR3 DNA: TGCGCCAGCAGCCTGCCTGGGGTCCCGTTGTTCTTC.

CDR3 coding DNA: TGCGCCAGCAGCCAAGATTTGACTAGCGGGAGGGATGAGCAGTTCTTC. Translated: CASSQDLTSGRDEQFF. This sequence joins TRBV4-3 and TRBJ2-1; 14 positions match TRBD2. Unmatched junction bases numbered 3, after V lost 0 bases and J lost 8 bases. The germline CDR1 and CDR2 sequences are LGHNA and YSLEER. The CDR3 totals 16 residues.

The chain joins TRBV7-2 to TRBJ2-5; TRBD2 might be the D (5 bases). The germline V and J ends were trimmed by 5 bases and 5 bases, with 12 bases remaining between them. Germline V gives CDR1 SGHTA, CDR2 FQGNSA. This CDR3 spans 13 amino acids. CDR3 amino acids: CASSLRLRETQYF. The CDR3 bases are TGTGCCAGCAGCCTGAGACTACGTGAGACCCAGTACTTC.